Listed here are 26 T cell receptor beta chains from one sample, sequenced in a study of cytomegalovirus exposure and HLA in healthy donors. The PCR made use of 60 Vbeta and 13 Jbeta primers. Assay: immunoSEQ multiplex PCR; the TCRdb copy retains only in-frame clones and omits some. This table holds about 150,000 clones, 88% found once. Specimen: PBMCs. Receptor source: a woman aged 40-49 years in good health and CMV-seronegative.

This chain connects TRBV28 to TRBJ2-2, with TRBD2 matching 7 bases. With V trimmed by 5 bases and J by 2 bases, 8 bases remained unmatched. Looked up from germline, CDR1 is MDHEN and CDR2 is SYDVKM. CDR3 length equals 16 residues. The CDR3: CASSPPSGLNTGELFF. In DNA, the CDR3 is TGTGCCAGCAGTCCTCCTAGCGGCCTAAACACCGGGGAGCTGTTTTTT.

V and J are TRBV27 and TRBJ2-5; the match to TRBD2 covers 8 bases. V shed 3 bases, J shed 5 bases, and the junction held 11 bases outside the gene matches. The CDR3 contains 16 residues. Germline loops: CDR1 MNHEY, CDR2 SMNVEV (reference sequence). Here the CDR3 DNA reads TGTGCCAGCAGTTTTCGACTAGCGAGACCTGGGGAGACCCAGTACTTC. Translated, it gives CASSFRLARPGETQYF.

This sequence joins TRBV2 and TRBJ2-7; D remains ambiguous. CDR1 is SNHLY and CDR2 is FYNNEI in the germline V gene. The CDR3 consists of 12 residues. Deletions cut 5 bases from V and 5 bases from J, with 10 bases between. The CDR3 DNA reads as TGTGCCAGCAGTACCCAGGCGAACGAGCAGTACTTC. Translated: CASSTQANEQYF.

About this clone: One junction end does not reproduce the germline sequence, and a read error may be involved. V and J are TRBV5-5 and TRBJ1-2; D is unclear. Germline V lookup: CDR1 SGHKS, CDR2 YYEKEE (reference sequence). The CDR3 has 13 amino acids. CDR3 bases: TGTGCCAGCAACTTGGAGTACGCAGTCGGCTACACCTTC. This codes for CASNLEYAVGYTF.

The V call is TRBV5-6, the J call TRBJ2-2, with 8 bases lining up with TRBD2. V dropped 4 bases and J dropped 0; count of bases not matched to a gene: 5. This CDR3 region has 16 residues. Germline V gene lookup returns CDR1 SGHDT and CDR2 YYEEEE. The CDR3 here is CASSLGLVANTGELFF. CDR3 nucleotides: TGTGCCAGCAGCCTGGGACTAGTTGCGAACACCGGGGAGCTGTTTTTT.

This clone was counted a few times. The V gene is TRBV10-3, the J gene TRBJ1-2; tentatively, D is TRBD1 (5 bases). CDR3 length equals 12 residues. Trimming took off 4 bases at V and 6 bases at J, with 9 bases between the two ends. Germline V gene lookup returns CDR1 ENHRY and CDR2 SYGVKD. CDR3 DNA sequence: TGTGCCATCAGTGGAGGGGAGGATGGCTACACCTTC. Its protein product is CAISGGEDGYTF.

The CDR3 is CASLRTSSTDTQYF. CDR3 nucleotide sequence: TGCGCCAGCCTTCGGACTTCTAGCACAGATACGCAGTATTTT. This sequence joins TRBV5-1 and TRBJ2-3; tentative D call: TRBD2 (5 bases). Trimming took off 7 bases at V and 0 bases at J, with 12 bases between the two ends. The germline V gene has CDR1 SGHRS and CDR2 YFSETQ. The CDR3 length is 14 residues. The full variable domain, in which reference TRBV5-1 and TRBJ2-3 provide the parts outside the CDR3, is KAGVTQTPRYLIKTRGQQVTLSCSPISGHRSVSWYQQTPGQGLQFLFEYFSETQRNKGNFPGRFSGRQFSNSRSEMNVSTLELGDSALYLCASLRTSSTDTQYFGPGTRLTVL.

The chain carries TRBV18 and TRBJ1-2; 11 positions agree with TRBD1. Trimming at V came to 4 bases and at J to 0 bases, leaving 1 base not matched to a gene. Germline CDR1 reads KGHSH; CDR2 reads LQKENI. The CDR3 totals 15 residues. CDR3: CASSQGQGANYGYTF. CDR3 DNA sequence: TGTGCCAGCTCACAGGGACAGGGGGCTAACTATGGCTACACCTTC.

The genes are TRBV7-2 and TRBJ2-7, with D unclear. This CDR3 has 12 amino acids. Germline V CDR1 and CDR2: SGHTA, FQGNSA. Trimming stripped 5 bases from V and 1 base from J, with 6 bases between. In DNA, the CDR3 is TGTGCCAGCAGCCCCCAATCCTACGAGCAGTACTTC. Protein product: CASSPQSYEQYF.

There are a few counts of this clone. The V gene is TRBV1, the J gene TRBJ2-1; TRBD2, the table's D call, lacks a check against the DNA. TRBV1 is assigned pseudogene status. The CDR3 spans 13 residues. Here the CDR3 DNA reads TGCACCAGCAGCCGTCTAGCGGTGAGTGAGCAGTTCTTC. It is translated as CTSSRLAVSEQFF.

CDR3 nucleotides: TGTGCCAGTAGCCCGACCCGGGCGGGAGCGAGGGATACGCAGTATTTT. Translated: CASSPTRAGARDTQYF. The chain uses TRBV19 and TRBJ2-3; 7 bases line up with TRBD2. Germline-derived CDR1 and CDR2 are LNHDA and SQIVND (reference sequence). The CDR3 is 16 amino acids. V shed 6 bases, J shed 6 bases, and the junction held 15 bases outside the gene matches.

V is TRBV11-2 and J is TRBJ2-5; 8 bases line up with TRBD1. CDR1 is SGHAT and CDR2 is FQNNGV in the germline V gene. The CDR3 is 14 residues long. Trimming cost V 5 bases and J 2 bases; bases outside gene matches: 4. In nucleotides, the CDR3 is TGTGCCAGCAGCGTGGGACAGGTACAAGAGACCCAGTACTTC. This sequence encodes CASSVGQVQETQYF.

The chain combines TRBV27 with TRBJ1-4; TRBD1 might be the D (6 bases). Looked up from germline, CDR1 is MNHEY and CDR2 is SMNVEV (reference sequence). The CDR3 totals 15 residues. V was pared by 5 bases and J by 7 bases, with 17 bases between. The chain's CDR3 is CASSPSQGSGEKLFF. The CDR3 nucleotides read TGTGCCAGCAGTCCTTCACAGGGTTCAGGTGAAAAACTGTTTTTT.

The V gene is TRBV7-9, the J gene TRBJ2-5; no firm D call. The J call may be mistaken, given a closer DNA end match to TRBJ2-7. Germline CDR1 and CDR2: SEHNR and FQNEAQ (reference sequence). CDR3 length: 14 residues. CDR3 protein: CASSPMPRSYEQYF. CDR3 coding DNA: TGTGCCAGCAGCCCAATGCCCCGCTCCTACGAGCAGTACTTC.

The chain is built from TRBV10-1 and TRBJ2-3, with 7 bases identical to TRBD2. Germline V gene lookup returns CDR1 WNHNN and CDR2 SYGVQD (reference sequence). CDR3 size: 15 residues. Losses at the gene ends were 4 bases for V and 6 bases for J; bases not matched to a gene: 10. In nucleotides, the CDR3 is TGCGCCAGCAGTGGGGTAGCGGGCGAGGTGGATACGCAGTATTTT. It specifies CASSGVAGEVDTQYF.

The chain recombines TRBV6-4 with TRBJ2-7; D gene uncertain. Germline CDR1 MRHNA, CDR2 SNTAGT. The CDR3 contains 12 residues. V lost 8 bases and J 3 bases, leaving 11 bases between the germline ends. This CDR3 reads CASLPLIYEQYF. For the CDR3, the DNA is TGTGCCAGCCTACCCCTAATCTACGAGCAGTACTTC.

The gene calls are TRBV7-9 and TRBJ2-1, with TRBD2 matching 11 bases. CDR1 and CDR2 (germline): SEHNR, FQNEAQ (reference sequence). J was trimmed by 6 bases and V by 3 bases; bases with no gene match: 4. This CDR3 has 15 amino acids. The CDR3 region has the DNA TGTGCCAGCAGCTTGGTACTAGCGGGAGCCAATGAGCAGTTCTTC. Translation gives CASSLVLAGANEQFF.

This chain uses TRBV5-4 with TRBJ2-5, with a possible D match to TRBD2 (5 bases). Trimming left V 0 bases short and J 5 bases short, with 14 bases between. This CDR3 has 15 residues. Germline V CDR1 and CDR2: SGHNT, YYREEE (reference sequence). CDR3 bases: TGTGCCAGCAGCTTGGGTAGCGTTCGTGGGGAGACCCAGTACTTC. Translation: CASSLGSVRGETQYF.

This clone was detected only a few times. The chain employs TRBV19 and TRBJ2-7, with 7 bases lining up with TRBD2. The ends lost 5 bases at V and 2 bases at J; junction bases unmatched: 6. The CDR3 is made up of 14 amino acids. Germline loops: CDR1 LNHDA, CDR2 SQIVND (reference sequence). The CDR3 DNA is TGTGCCAGTAGTCTCAGCGGGAATACCTACGAGCAGTACTTC. Residues: CASSLSGNTYEQYF.

This clone came up once. The rearrangement joins TRBV28 to TRBJ1-5, with TRBD1 matching over 7 bases. After removal of 3 bases from V and 5 bases from J, the junction contained 7 bases not matched to a gene. The CDR3 spans 15 residues. Per germline, CDR1 MDHEN and CDR2 SYDVKM. The CDR3 nucleotides read TGTGCCAGCAGTTTGGCGGACAGGAAGGATCAGCCCCAGCATTTT. It codes for CASSLADRKDQPQHF.

This chain joins TRBV7-9 and TRBJ2-7, with TRBD2 matching 8 bases. The CDR3 has 11 amino acids. Germline values: CDR1 SEHNR, CDR2 FQNEAQ (reference sequence). CDR3 coding DNA: TGTTCCGGCGGGGGGAACCACGAGCAGTACTTC. This sequence encodes CSGGGNHEQYF.

V usage is TRBV7-9 and J usage is TRBJ1-4; 9 nucleotides agree with TRBD1. In germline, CDR1 is SEHNR, CDR2 FQNEAQ (reference sequence). The CDR3 has 15 amino acids. The V and J ends lost 5 bases and 7 bases, in that order; junction bases with no gene match: 8. DNA of the CDR3: TGTGCCAGCAGCACGGACAGGGGAACTCCTGAAAAACTGTTTTTT. Translation gives CASSTDRGTPEKLFF.

The chain couples TRBV5-4 to TRBJ2-1, with TRBD2 identical over 11 bases. The junction had 5 bases not matched to a gene; V was cut back by 3 bases and J by 0 bases. This CDR3 has 17 amino acids. The germline gives CDR1 SGHNT, CDR2 YYREEE (reference sequence). CDR3 DNA: TGTGCCAGCAGCTCTCTAGCGGGAGGCCTCTCCTACAATGAGCAGTTCTTC. Protein product: CASSSLAGGLSYNEQFF.

The chain couples TRBV2 to TRBJ2-7; a possible D gene is TRBD2 (5 bases). With 7 bases removed from V and 2 bases from J, the gap between germline ends came to 9 bases. The CDR3 covers 12 residues. Looked up from germline, CDR1 is SNHLY and CDR2 is FYNNEI. The CDR3 nucleotides are TGTGCCAGCAAAAGGGAGACCTACGAGCAGTACTTC. It is translated as CASKRETYEQYF.

This clone was seen once. The chain uses TRBV4-2 and TRBJ1-4; possibly TRBD1 for D (5 bases). The CDR3 is 20 amino acids. The germline V gene has CDR1 LGHNA and CDR2 YNFKEQ. Trimming took off 1 base at V and 0 bases at J, with 21 bases between the two ends. The CDR3 DNA is TGTGCCAGCAGCCAAGTTCCGTCGTCGTGGGGGGACGCAACTAATGAAAAACTGTTTTTT. Encoded protein: CASSQVPSSWGDATNEKLFF.

This rearrangement joins TRBV7-9 to TRBJ1-4; D not resolved. V was clipped by 0 bases and J by 8 bases, with 16 bases between them. The CDR3 runs to 16 residues. The germline V gene has CDR1 SEHNR and CDR2 FQNEAQ (reference sequence). For the CDR3, the DNA is TGTGCCAGCAGCTTAGCACTAGGAGGGCTTGGCGAAAAACTGTTTTTT. It yields the protein CASSLALGGLGEKLFF.